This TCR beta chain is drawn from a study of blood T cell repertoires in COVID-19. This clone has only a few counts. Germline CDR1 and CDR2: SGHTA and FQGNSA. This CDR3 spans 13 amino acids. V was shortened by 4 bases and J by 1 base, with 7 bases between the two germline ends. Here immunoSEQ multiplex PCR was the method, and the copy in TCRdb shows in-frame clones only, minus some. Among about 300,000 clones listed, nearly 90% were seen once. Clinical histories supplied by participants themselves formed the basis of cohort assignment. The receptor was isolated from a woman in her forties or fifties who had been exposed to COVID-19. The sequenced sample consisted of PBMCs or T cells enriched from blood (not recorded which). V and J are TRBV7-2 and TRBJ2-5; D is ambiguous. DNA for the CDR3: TGTGCCAGCAGCTCTATGCCCCAAGAGACCCAGTACTTC. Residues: CASSSMPQETQYF.